The T cell receptor beta chain under discussion was sequenced for a study of blood T cell repertoires in COVID-19. Study-level background: From the United States, Italy and Spain came samples of acute and convalescent COVID-19. Sources were T cells, B-cell-depleted T cells, or PBMCs; the material itself was cDNA or gDNA.

Deletions cut 5 bases from V and 0 bases from J, with 16 bases between. The CDR3 is 17 residues long. Germline V gene sequence: CDR1 SGHVS, CDR2 FNYEAQ. Only in-frame clones appear in the TCRdb table, and some are missing; sequencing was by immunoSEQ multiplex PCR. Counted here are just under 150,000 clones, 87% occurring once; the ten biggest clones make up about two fifths. Material: peripheral blood. The chain joins TRBV7-6 to TRBJ2-2; D is unresolved. This TCR derives from a man over 45 who had recovered from COVID-19. CDR3 sequence (DNA): TGTGCCAGCAGCACGTCCATTCCACTTGCGAACACCGGGGAGCTGTTTTTT. Its protein product is CASSTSIPLANTGELFF.